Listed below are T cell receptor beta chains from one sample, sequenced in a study of technical replicates of blood from several donors. The data were produced by immunoSEQ multiplex PCR, yet TCRdb's version contains in-frame clones alone and is incomplete. The table lists tens of thousands of clones, about 91% of them singletons, with 0.35% to 0.5% in the top ten. Sequencing was performed on T cells isolated from PBMCs. These receptors all stem from a human donor in good health. Both conserved end residues are part of each CDR3. D genes are given only for firm matches. For some rows the clone size is stated as once, few or many, or as a class when expanded; others skip it.

clone_size: NA; v_call: TRBV7-9; cdr3_length: 13; j_call: TRBJ2-7; d_call: TRBD1; cdr3_nt: TGTGCCAGCACCGGGACAGGTATCTACGAGCAGTACTTC; cdr3_aa: CASTGTGIYEQYF
clone_size: NA; v_call: TRBV19; cdr3_length: 18; j_call: TRBJ2-3; d_call: TRBD2; cdr3_nt: TGTGCCAGTAGTATAGAGCTAGCGGGGCTACGAAACACAGATACGCAGTATTTT; cdr3_aa: CASSIELAGLRNTDTQYF
clone_size: NA; v_call: TRBV5-1; cdr3_length: 14; j_call: TRBJ2-7; d_call: NA; cdr3_nt: TGCGCCAGCAGTTTCCTGGGGAGCTCCTACGAGCAGTACTTC; cdr3_aa: CASSFLGSSYEQYF
clone_size: NA; v_call: TRBV5-1; cdr3_length: 16; j_call: TRBJ1-4; d_call: TRBD1; cdr3_nt: TGCGCCAGCAGCTTGATGGGACAGGGGGGTAGGGAAAAACTGTTTTTT; cdr3_aa: CASSLMGQGGREKLFF
clone_size: NA; v_call: TRBV5-6; cdr3_length: 11; j_call: TRBJ2-1; d_call: NA; cdr3_nt: TGTGCCAGCAGCTTGTCTAATGAGCAGTTCTTC; cdr3_aa: CASSLSNEQFF
clone_size: NA; v_call: TRBV7-3; cdr3_length: 11; j_call: TRBJ1-2; d_call: NA; cdr3_nt: TGTGCCAGCAGCTCAGGTCAAGGCTACACCTTC; cdr3_aa: CASSSGQGYTF
clone_size: NA; v_call: TRBV11-2; cdr3_length: 16; j_call: TRBJ1-4; d_call: TRBD1; cdr3_nt: TGTGCCAGCAGCTTAGCTAACAGGGGTTATTATGAAAAACTGTTTTTT; cdr3_aa: CASSLANRGYYEKLFF
clone_size: NA; v_call: TRBV18; cdr3_length: 16; j_call: TRBJ2-7; d_call: TRBD2; cdr3_nt: TGTGCCAGCTCACCATCTGCACTAGCGGCGGCTTCCGAGCAGTACTTC; cdr3_aa: CASSPSALAAASEQYF
clone_size: NA; v_call: TRBV7-3; cdr3_length: 15; j_call: TRBJ2-7; d_call: TRBD1; cdr3_nt: TGTGCCAGCAGCTTAACGTGGGACAGCTCCTACGAGCAGTACTTC; cdr3_aa: CASSLTWDSSYEQYF
clone_size: NA; v_call: TRBV27; cdr3_length: 13; j_call: TRBJ1-4; d_call: NA; cdr3_nt: TGTGCCAGCAGTTGCCCAGAAAATGAAAAACTGTTTTTT; cdr3_aa: CASSCPENEKLFF
clone_size: NA; v_call: TRBV5-1; cdr3_length: 18; j_call: TRBJ2-1; d_call: TRBD2; cdr3_nt: TGCGCCAGCAGCTTGGTTTTCTCCGGGAGGGGTTCCTACAATGAGCAGTTCTTC; cdr3_aa: CASSLVFSGRGSYNEQFF
clone_size: NA; v_call: TRBV7-9; cdr3_length: 14; j_call: TRBJ1-1; d_call: NA; cdr3_nt: TGTGCCAGCAGCCTCAGGACACTGAACACTGAAGCTTTCTTT; cdr3_aa: CASSLRTLNTEAFF
clone_size: once; v_call: TRBV4-1; cdr3_length: 13; j_call: TRBJ2-1; d_call: NA; cdr3_nt: TGCGCCAGCAGCCAAGGTCTAGTGAATGAGCAGTTCTTC; cdr3_aa: CASSQGLVNEQFF
clone_size: NA; v_call: TRBV4-1; cdr3_length: 16; j_call: TRBJ2-5; d_call: NA; cdr3_nt: TGCGCCAGCAGCCGTCTGGGGAGCGGAGTACAAGAGACCCAGTACTTC; cdr3_aa: CASSRLGSGVQETQYF
clone_size: NA; v_call: TRBV9; cdr3_length: 13; j_call: TRBJ2-3; d_call: NA; cdr3_nt: TGTGCCAGCAGCTCTTATTCCCCCGATACGCAGTATTTT; cdr3_aa: CASSSYSPDTQYF
clone_size: NA; v_call: TRBV27; cdr3_length: 16; j_call: TRBJ2-7; d_call: NA; cdr3_nt: TGTGCCAGCAGTACCCCAGGGGGGTCCGGACCCTACGAGCAGTACTTC; cdr3_aa: CASSTPGGSGPYEQYF
clone_size: NA; v_call: TRBV5-1; cdr3_length: 16; j_call: TRBJ1-4; d_call: TRBD1; cdr3_nt: TGCGCCAGCAGCTTGGAAAGGGACAGGGGTAATGAAAAACTGTTTTTT; cdr3_aa: CASSLERDRGNEKLFF
clone_size: NA; v_call: TRBV7-6; cdr3_length: 14; j_call: TRBJ2-7; d_call: TRBD1; cdr3_nt: TGTGCCAGCAGCTTAGAGGGACAGAACTACGAGCAGTACTTC; cdr3_aa: CASSLEGQNYEQYF
clone_size: NA; v_call: TRBV19; cdr3_length: 15; j_call: TRBJ1-1; d_call: TRBD1; cdr3_nt: TGTGCCAGTAGTAGGACAGGGGGCTTGAACACTGAAGCTTTCTTT; cdr3_aa: CASSRTGGLNTEAFF
clone_size: NA; v_call: TRBV9; cdr3_length: 14; j_call: TRBJ2-7; d_call: NA; cdr3_nt: TGTGCCAGCAGCGTAGGTCGGAGAACCTACGAGCAGTACTTC; cdr3_aa: CASSVGRRTYEQYF
clone_size: NA; v_call: TRBV15; cdr3_length: 13; j_call: TRBJ1-2; d_call: TRBD1; cdr3_nt: TGTGCCACCAGCAGTGAGGGGGCGCGGGGCTACACCTTC; cdr3_aa: CATSSEGARGYTF
clone_size: NA; v_call: TRBV11-2; cdr3_length: 15; j_call: TRBJ1-2; d_call: NA; cdr3_nt: TGTGCCAGCAGCTTAGACTCGCAAGGGGGCTATGGCTACACCTTC; cdr3_aa: CASSLDSQGGYGYTF
clone_size: NA; v_call: TRBV6-1; cdr3_length: 16; j_call: TRBJ2-3; d_call: TRBD2; cdr3_nt: TGTGCCAGCAGTGAAAGTAGCGGGAGTTACCCAGATACGCAGTATTTT; cdr3_aa: CASSESSGSYPDTQYF
clone_size: NA; v_call: TRBV7-8; cdr3_length: 16; j_call: TRBJ2-1; d_call: TRBD2; cdr3_nt: TGTGCCAGCAGCTTGACTAGCGGGGGCTCCTACAATGAGCAGTTCTTC; cdr3_aa: CASSLTSGGSYNEQFF
clone_size: NA; v_call: TRBV11-2; cdr3_length: 13; j_call: TRBJ1-1; d_call: NA; cdr3_nt: TGTGCCAGCAGCTTAATCGGACTCTCTGAAGCTTTCTTT; cdr3_aa: CASSLIGLSEAFF
clone_size: NA; v_call: TRBV11-3; cdr3_length: 13; j_call: TRBJ1-1; d_call: NA; cdr3_nt: TGTGCCAGCAGCTTGTCTGTGAACACTGAAGCTTTCTTT; cdr3_aa: CASSLSVNTEAFF
clone_size: NA; v_call: TRBV19; cdr3_length: 13; j_call: TRBJ2-7; d_call: TRBD2; cdr3_nt: TGTGCCAGTAGTGCGGGGACTAGCTACGAGCAGTACTTC; cdr3_aa: CASSAGTSYEQYF
clone_size: NA; v_call: TRBV30; cdr3_length: 17; j_call: TRBJ2-3; d_call: TRBD2; cdr3_nt: TGTGCCTGGAGTCTGCTAGCGGGAGAGGGAGGGACAGATACGCAGTATTTT; cdr3_aa: CAWSLLAGEGGTDTQYF
clone_size: NA; v_call: TRBV4-2; cdr3_length: 14; j_call: TRBJ2-1; d_call: NA; cdr3_nt: TGTGCCAGCAGCCAAAACGGGGGAGTAAATGAGCAGTTCTTC; cdr3_aa: CASSQNGGVNEQFF
clone_size: once; v_call: TRBV5-1; cdr3_length: 14; j_call: TRBJ2-7; d_call: NA; cdr3_nt: TGCGCCAGCAGGTTGAGACTAGAATTCTACGAGCAGTACTTC; cdr3_aa: CASRLRLEFYEQYF
clone_size: NA; v_call: TRBV12-5; cdr3_length: 15; j_call: TRBJ1-2; d_call: TRBD1; cdr3_nt: TGTGCTAGTGGTTTGGTAGGAACAGGGGGTTATGGCTACACCTTC; cdr3_aa: CASGLVGTGGYGYTF
clone_size: NA; v_call: TRBV15; cdr3_length: 15; j_call: TRBJ2-3; d_call: TRBD2; cdr3_nt: TGTGCCACCAGCAGAGCTAGCGGTAGCACAGATACGCAGTATTTT; cdr3_aa: CATSRASGSTDTQYF
clone_size: NA; v_call: TRBV5-1; cdr3_length: 11; j_call: TRBJ1-1; d_call: NA; cdr3_nt: TGCGCCAGCAGTAGCAACACTGAAGCTTTCTTT; cdr3_aa: CASSSNTEAFF
clone_size: NA; v_call: TRBV19; cdr3_length: 15; j_call: TRBJ1-4; d_call: TRBD1; cdr3_nt: TGTGCCAGTAGTATAGGGGACAGGTCTAATGAAAAACTGTTTTTT; cdr3_aa: CASSIGDRSNEKLFF
clone_size: NA; v_call: TRBV21-1; cdr3_length: 14; j_call: TRBJ1-3; d_call: NA; cdr3_nt: TGTGCCAGCAGCGCAATACGCAGGGTAATCACCATATATTTT; cdr3_aa: CASSAIRRVITIYF
clone_size: NA; v_call: TRBV29-1; cdr3_length: 14; j_call: TRBJ2-3; d_call: TRBD2; cdr3_nt: TGCAGCTCAGCTGGGACTAGCGGCACAGATACGCAGTATTTT; cdr3_aa: CSSAGTSGTDTQYF
clone_size: NA; v_call: TRBV7-2; cdr3_length: 13; j_call: TRBJ2-2; d_call: NA; cdr3_nt: TGTGCCAGCAGAAGTGCCGGGACAGGGGAGCTGTTTTTT; cdr3_aa: CASRSAGTGELFF
clone_size: NA; v_call: TRBV5-4; cdr3_length: 14; j_call: TRBJ2-3; d_call: TRBD2; cdr3_nt: TGTGCCAGCAGCCCGGGACTAATGGCAGATACGCAGTATTTT; cdr3_aa: CASSPGLMADTQYF
clone_size: NA; v_call: TRBV19; cdr3_length: 12; j_call: TRBJ2-7; d_call: NA; cdr3_nt: TGTGCCAGTTCTAGCGCCTCCTACGAGCAGTACTTC; cdr3_aa: CASSSASYEQYF
clone_size: once; v_call: TRBV7-2; cdr3_length: 17; j_call: TRBJ1-5; d_call: NA; cdr3_nt: TGTGCCAGCAGCCCTTTATTCTCCTTCGGGAGCAATCAGCCCCAGCATTTT; cdr3_aa: CASSPLFSFGSNQPQHF